This T cell receptor (beta chain) came from a study of blood T cell repertoires in COVID-19. About the research overall: The United States, Italy and Spain supplied acute and convalescent COVID-19 samples. In each case, the material was cDNA or gDNA derived from T cells, B-cell-depleted T cells, or PBMCs.

This CDR3 has 13 amino acids. V was shortened by 3 bases and J by 4 bases, with 12 bases between the two germline ends. The germline V gene has CDR1 DFQATT and CDR2 SNEGSKA (reference sequence). The authors' processing: From reference gene primer amplification, estimates of nucleated cell counts were derived. Produced via immunoSEQ multiplex PCR; TCRdb's table is partial and in-frame only. V and J calls and clone size are as listed in that table; D and trimming were resolved from the DNA. The repertoire includes over 100,000 clones, 80% to 90% of them detected once, and approximately 7.9% sits in the top ten. This clone occurred once.

Sequenced input: peripheral blood. This chain links TRBV20-1 with TRBJ1-1, with D perhaps matching TRBD1 (6 bases). The TCR was taken from a woman aged 80 or older with active or convalescent COVID-19. CDR3 coding DNA: TGCAGTGCTAGTCTTCGGACAGTCACTGAAGCTTTCTTT. It specifies CSASLRTVTEAFF.